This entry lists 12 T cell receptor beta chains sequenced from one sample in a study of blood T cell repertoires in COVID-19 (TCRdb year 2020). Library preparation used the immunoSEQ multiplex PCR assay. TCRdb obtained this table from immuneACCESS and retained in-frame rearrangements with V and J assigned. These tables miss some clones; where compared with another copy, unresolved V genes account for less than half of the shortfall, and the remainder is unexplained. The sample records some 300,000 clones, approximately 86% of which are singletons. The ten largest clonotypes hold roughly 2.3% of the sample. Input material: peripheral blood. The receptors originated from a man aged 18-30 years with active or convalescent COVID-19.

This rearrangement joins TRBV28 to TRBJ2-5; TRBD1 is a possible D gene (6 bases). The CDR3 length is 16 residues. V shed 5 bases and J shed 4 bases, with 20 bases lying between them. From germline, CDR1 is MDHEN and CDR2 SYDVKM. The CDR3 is CASSPSCPPGVETQYF. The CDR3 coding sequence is TGTGCCAGCAGTCCCTCGTGCCCCCCAGGGGTAGAGACCCAGTACTTC.

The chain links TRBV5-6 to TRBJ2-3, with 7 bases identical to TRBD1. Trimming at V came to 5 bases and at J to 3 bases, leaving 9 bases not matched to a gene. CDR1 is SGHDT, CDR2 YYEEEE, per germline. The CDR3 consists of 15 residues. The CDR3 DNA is TGTGCCAGCAGTTCCGACAGGGTGAGGACAGATACGCAGTATTTT. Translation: CASSSDRVRTDTQYF.

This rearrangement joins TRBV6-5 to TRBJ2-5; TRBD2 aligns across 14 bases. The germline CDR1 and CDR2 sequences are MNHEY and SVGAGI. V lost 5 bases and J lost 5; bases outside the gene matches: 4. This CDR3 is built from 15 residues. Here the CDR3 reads CASSTGTSGGETQYF. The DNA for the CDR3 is TGTGCCAGCAGTACCGGGACTAGCGGGGGTGAGACCCAGTACTTC.

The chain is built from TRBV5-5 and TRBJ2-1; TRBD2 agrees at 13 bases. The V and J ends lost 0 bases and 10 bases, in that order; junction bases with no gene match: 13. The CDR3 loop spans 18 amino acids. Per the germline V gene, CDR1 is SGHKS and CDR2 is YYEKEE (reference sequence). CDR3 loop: CASSLADTGTSGVWEQFF. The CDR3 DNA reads TGTGCCAGCAGCTTGGCCGACACCGGGACTAGCGGGGTGTGGGAGCAGTTCTTC.

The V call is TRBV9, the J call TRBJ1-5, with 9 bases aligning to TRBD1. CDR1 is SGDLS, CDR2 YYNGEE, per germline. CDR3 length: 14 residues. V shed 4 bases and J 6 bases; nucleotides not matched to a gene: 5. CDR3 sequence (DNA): TGTGCCAGCAGCCGACAGGGGGAGGGTCAGCCCCAGCATTTT. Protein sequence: CASSRQGEGQPQHF.

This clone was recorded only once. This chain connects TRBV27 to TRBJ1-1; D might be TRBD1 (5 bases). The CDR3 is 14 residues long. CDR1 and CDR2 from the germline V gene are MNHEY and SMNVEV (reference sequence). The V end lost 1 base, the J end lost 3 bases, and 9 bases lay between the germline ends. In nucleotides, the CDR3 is TGTGCCAGCAGTTTATGGGGGGTGGACACTGAAGCTTTCTTT. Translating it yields CASSLWGVDTEAFF.

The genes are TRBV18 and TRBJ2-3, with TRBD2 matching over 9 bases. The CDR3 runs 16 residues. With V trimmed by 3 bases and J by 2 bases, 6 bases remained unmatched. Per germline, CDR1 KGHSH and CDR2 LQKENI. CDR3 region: CASSPGLADYTDTQYF. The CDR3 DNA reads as TGTGCCAGCTCACCGGGACTAGCTGATTACACAGATACGCAGTATTTT. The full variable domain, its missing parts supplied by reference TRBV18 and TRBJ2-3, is NAGVMQNPRHLVRRRGQEARLRCSPMKGHSHVYWYRQLPEEGLKFMVYLQKENIIDESGMPKERFSAEFPKEGPSILRIQQVVRGDSAAYFCASSPGLADYTDTQYFGPGTRLTVL.

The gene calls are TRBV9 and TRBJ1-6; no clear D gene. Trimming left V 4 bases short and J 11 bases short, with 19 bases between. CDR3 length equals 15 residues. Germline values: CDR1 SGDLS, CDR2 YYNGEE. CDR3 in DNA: TGTGCCAGCAGCTCCGTAGACCGTCCCGGGGCACCCCTCCACTTT. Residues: CASSSVDRPGAPLHF.

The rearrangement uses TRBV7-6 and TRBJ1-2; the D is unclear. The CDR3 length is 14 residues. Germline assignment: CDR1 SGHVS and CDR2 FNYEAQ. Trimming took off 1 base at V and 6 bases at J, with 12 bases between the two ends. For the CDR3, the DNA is TGTGCCAGCAGCTTAGAAGTAGAGGGTGATGGCTACACCTTC. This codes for CASSLEVEGDGYTF. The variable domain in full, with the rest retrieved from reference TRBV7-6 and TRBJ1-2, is GAGVSQSPRYKVTKRGQDVALRCDPISGHVSLYWYRQALGQGPEFLTYFNYEAQQDKSGLPNDRFSAERPEGSISTLTIQRTEQRDSAMYRCASSLEVEGDGYTFGSGTRLTVV.

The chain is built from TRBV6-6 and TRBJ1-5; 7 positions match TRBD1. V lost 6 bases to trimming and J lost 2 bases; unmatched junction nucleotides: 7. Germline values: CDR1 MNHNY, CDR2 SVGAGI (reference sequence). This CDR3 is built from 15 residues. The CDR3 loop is CASREQGRRNQPQHF. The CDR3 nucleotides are TGTGCCAGCAGAGAACAGGGGAGACGCAATCAGCCCCAGCATTTT.

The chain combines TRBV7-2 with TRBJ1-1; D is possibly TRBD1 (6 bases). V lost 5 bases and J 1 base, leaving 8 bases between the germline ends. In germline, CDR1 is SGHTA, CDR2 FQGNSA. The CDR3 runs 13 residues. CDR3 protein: CASSIQGNTEAFF. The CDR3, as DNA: TGTGCCAGCAGCATACAGGGGAACACTGAAGCTTTCTTT.

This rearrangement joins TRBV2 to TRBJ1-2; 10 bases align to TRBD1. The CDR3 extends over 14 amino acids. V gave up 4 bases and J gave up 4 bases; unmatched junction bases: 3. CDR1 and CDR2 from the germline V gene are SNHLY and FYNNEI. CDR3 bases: TGTGCCAGCAGTGGGGACAGGGGAGGCTATGGCTACACCTTC. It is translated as CASSGDRGGYGYTF.